This T cell receptor (beta chain) was identified in a study of blood T cell repertoires in COVID-19. Overall study: Some COVID-19 samples were acute and others convalescent; all came from the United States, Italy and Spain. T cells, B-cell-depleted T cells, or PBMCs supplied cDNA or gDNA.

CDR1 SGHNT and CDR2 YYREEE come from the germline V gene (reference sequence). Trimming cost V 0 bases and J 6 bases, with 13 bases left between them. The CDR3 has 14 amino acids. In the original processing: Reference gene primer amplification gave estimated nucleated cell counts. The repertoire was sequenced with immunoSEQ multiplex PCR; TCRdb's copy has only in-frame clones and lacks some. Clone size and the V and J calls come from that table; the DNA yielded D and trimming. The table shows more than 70,000 clones, with over 70% occurring only once. Only one count was recorded for this clone. The TCR originated in a man in his fifties with active COVID-19. Sequencing was carried out using peripheral blood. The chain uses TRBV5-4 and TRBJ2-7; D may be TRBD1 (5 bases). The CDR3 sequence is CASSLGQRGGEQYF. The CDR3 nucleotides are TGTGCCAGCAGCTTGGGGCAAAGGGGTGGCGAGCAGTACTTC.